The source of this TCR beta chain is a study of immune characterization of retroperitoneal liposarcoma. This CDR3 spans 14 amino acids. V was pared by 6 bases and J by 2 bases, with 14 bases between. CDR1 is MGHRA, CDR2 YSYEKL, per germline. MiXCR, applied by TCRdb to the PCR reads, yields one record per CDR3 protein. The sample includes roughly 10,000 distinct CDR3 sequences, 20% to 25% seen only once; the top ten take more than 8.5%. Material for sequencing was blood. The chain uses TRBV4-1 and TRBJ2-7; the D is unclear. The sequence came from a female donor with retroperitoneal liposarcoma. The CDR3 nucleotides read TGCGCCAGCAGTGAGCGAATCAATGCCTACGAGCAGTACTTC. It specifies CASSERINAYEQYF.